This T cell receptor beta chain was sequenced in a study of T cells in Graves' hyperthyroidism and ophthalmopathy. Template material for amplifying TCR beta CDR3 regions consisted of RNA transcripts. The primer set for the first-round RT-PCR of the TCR CDR3 was HTBI. A single record per CDR3 protein comes from TCRdb applying MiXCR to the multiplex PCR reads. Among around 600,000 distinct CDR3 sequences listed, approximately 15% were seen once. A note on this clonotype: Germline and junction disagree at one end, which may indicate a read error.

The CDR3 loop spans 12 amino acids. Looked up from germline, CDR1 is SQVTM and CDR2 is ANQGSEA. The source of this sequence is a woman aged 18-29 years with Graves' ophthalmopathy. The sequencing input was blood. The rearrangement uses TRBV29-1 and TRBJ2-7; maybe TRBD1 (5 bases). For the CDR3, the DNA is TGCAGCGTGTGGACAACCTCCTACGAGCAGCACTTC. Protein sequence: CSVWTTSYEQHF.